This note documents a single T cell receptor (beta chain) sequence. Clones were sequenced by immunoSEQ multiplex PCR, and TCRdb holds only the in-frame ones, with some missing. The sample shows about 160,000 clones, around 80% of them seen only once. V shed 6 bases and J 2 bases; nucleotides not matched to a gene: 5. CDR1 is LNHDA and CDR2 is SQIVND in the germline V gene (reference sequence). The CDR3 consists of 15 residues. This specimen belongs to a study of blood T cell repertoires in COVID-19. The gene calls are TRBV19 and TRBJ1-5; 9 bases are a match to TRBD1. This sequence was found in a man between 45 and 60 years old who had recovered from COVID-19. Sequencing was done on a sample of PBMCs or T cells enriched from blood (not recorded which). The DNA of the CDR3 is TGTGCCAGTAGAGGACAGGGGAACGGCAATCAGCCCCAGCATTTT. Amino acid sequence: CASRGQGNGNQPQHF. The variable domain in full, with the rest retrieved from reference TRBV19 and TRBJ1-5, is DGGITQSPKYLFRKEGQNVTLSCEQNLNHDAMYWYRQDPGQGLRLIYYSQIVNDFQKGDIAEGYSVSREKKESFPLTVTSAQKNPTAFYLCASRGQGNGNQPQHFGDGTRLSIL.